This T cell receptor beta chain was recovered during a study of blood T cell repertoires in COVID-19. Study-wide background: Sources were T cells, B-cell-depleted T cells, or PBMCs; the material itself was cDNA or gDNA.

The CDR3 consists of 15 residues. With 0 bases removed from V and 0 bases from J, the gap between germline ends came to 7 bases. The germline V gene encodes CDR1 SGDLS and CDR2 YYNGEE. Repertoires were generated with immunoSEQ multiplex PCR, while TCRdb's copy carries only in-frame clones and drops some. The sample carries over 120,000 clones, about nine tenths recorded once. This receptor was obtained from a man aged 50-60 years who had recovered from COVID-19. The chain has TRBV9 and TRBJ2-1, with D uncertain. The sample comprised PBMCs or T cells enriched from blood (not recorded which). This CDR3 reads CASSVVDRSYNEQFF. The CDR3 coding sequence is TGTGCCAGCAGCGTAGTAGATCGCTCCTACAATGAGCAGTTCTTC.